This is a list of T cell receptor beta chains from one sample in a study of blood T cell repertoires in COVID-19. Here immunoSEQ multiplex PCR was the method, and the copy in TCRdb shows in-frame clones only, minus some. This table has about 120,000 clones, about 85% appearing once. Sequencing input: peripheral blood. These receptor sequences come from a man aged 35 to 55 with acute or convalescent COVID-19. The CDR3 runs from the conserved cysteine through the conserved F or W. The D gene is left open where the match is weak.

CDR3aa	len	v_gene	d_gene
CASSVRGRDTGELFF	15	TRBV9	NA
CASSRQGDEQYF	12	TRBV4-2	TRBD1
CASIKPGTGSYEQYF	15	TRBV11-2	TRBD1
CASGRVNTEAFF	12	TRBV27	NA
CASKEGARGNEKLFF	15	TRBV13	TRBD1
CASSLGQGGGNTIYF	15	TRBV2	TRBD1
CASSFPGKKLFF	12	TRBV12-3/TRBV12-4	NA
CASRQGYYGEQYF	13	TRBV11-2	NA
CASSLSTPGDPTDTQYF	17	TRBV27	NA
CASRPDRGRPSGEAFF	16	TRBV2	TRBD1
CASRRGWNPNYGYTF	15	TRBV4-2	NA
CAISERGQTGELFF	14	TRBV10-3	TRBD1
CASSLATATGAFGEQYF	17	TRBV5-1	TRBD1
CASSQGRVFGNQPQHF	16	TRBV4-1	NA
CASSRDRAYEQYF	13	TRBV5-1	TRBD1
CASSPQASRDTQYF	14	TRBV18	NA
CSVEVVTGFGYGYTF	15	TRBV29-1	NA
CANGVTGSVQKLFF	14	TRBV3-1/TRBV3-2	TRBD1
CATSDSGDGAGYTF	14	TRBV24-1	NA
CASSYGGSGNTIYF	14	TRBV6-5	NA
CASSFGGASNTGELFF	16	TRBV7-3	TRBD2
CASSQGGRSYEQYF	14	TRBV4-1	NA
CAWSLAPITEAFF	13	TRBV30	NA